This T cell receptor beta chain was profiled in a study of radiotherapy plus CTLA-4 blockade in lung cancer. J gave up 5 bases and V 6 bases, and 11 bases lay outside the gene matches. Germline CDR1 LNHDA, CDR2 SQIVND (reference sequence). This CDR3 spans 15 amino acids. Patients in the study, people with chemo-refractory metastatic non-small-cell lung cancer, received focal radiation plus ipilimumab CTLA-4 blockade. Of note for this clone: Its target is unknown.

Generated by immunoSEQ multiplex PCR, the TCRdb table keeps only in-frame clones and is missing some. This sample carries about 120,000 clones, around 89% of them seen once, and the ten largest clones take approximately 7.2%. Study-level findings and limits: How blood T cell clones changed early, along with interferon-beta, reportedly forecast response best. Following radiotherapy plus ipilimumab, tumor-derived TCR clones expanded in the blood.

This TCR derives from a human donor with non-small cell lung cancer that progressed on radiotherapy plus ipilimumab. The starting material was peripheral blood, obtained from a patient treated with radiotherapy plus ipilimumab. The chain couples TRBV19 to TRBJ1-2, with 8 nucleotides matching TRBD1. Here the CDR3 reads CASRRTGPSGYGYTF. The CDR3 DNA is TGTGCCAGTAGGAGGACAGGGCCGAGTGGGTATGGCTACACCTTC.